The 24 T cell receptor beta chains reported below all come from one sample, sequenced in a study of CD8 T cells in Susac syndrome (dated by TCRdb to the late 2010s). Library method: the immunoSEQ multiplex PCR assay. RNA was extracted with the RNeasy kit and roughly 0.45 to 1 ug was reverse transcribed using random hexamers. Using fastp trimming at Q25 and MiXCR clonotype assembly, TCRdb reanalyzed the public sequencing data and kept in-frame beta chains. Each entry is one CDR3 protein sequence, shown with its most common DNA and genes. The sample table holds around 200,000 distinct CDR3 sequences, of which approximately 90% were seen once. In total, the top ten clones hold 0.1% to 0.15% of the sample. The material sequenced was CD8+ T cells from PBMCs. The receptor set was obtained from a human donor with multiple sclerosis.

V usage is TRBV6-2 or TRBV6-3 and J usage is TRBJ1-1; D gene unclear. The germline V gene has CDR1 MNHEY and CDR2 SVGEGT. V shed 5 bases and J shed 3 bases, with 16 bases lying between them. The CDR3 totals 15 residues. CDR3 nucleotides: TGTGCCAGCAGTCCCCTGACACTCGGGGACACTGAAGCTTTCTTT. This translates into CASSPLTLGDTEAFF.

This chain connects TRBV6-4 to TRBJ1-6; D is ambiguous. Germline lookup yields CDR1 MRHNA and CDR2 SNTAGT. V gave up 6 bases and J gave up 10 bases, with 13 bases separating them. The CDR3 is 13 amino acids. CDR3 nucleotides: TGTGCCAGCAGCGAGACAATGGGATCACCCCTCCACTTT. Translating gives CASSETMGSPLHF.

The V call is TRBV7-9, the J call TRBJ1-2; D not resolved. Germline CDR1 SEHNR, CDR2 FQNEAQ (reference sequence). The V end was cut by 1 base, the J end by 7 bases, with 10 bases between. This CDR3 contains 13 residues. CDR3 amino acids: CASSLGTAIGYTF. In DNA form, the CDR3 reads TGTGCCAGCAGCTTAGGGACCGCGATTGGCTACACCTTC.

The rearrangement uses TRBV4-1 and TRBJ2-7; no firm D call. Germline CDR1 is MGHRA and CDR2 is YSYEKL. The V and J ends lost 0 bases and 2 bases respectively, with 8 bases between them. The CDR3 is 14 residues long. The CDR3 reads CASSQDVITYEQYF. CDR3 bases: TGCGCCAGCAGCCAAGATGTGATTACCTACGAGCAGTACTTC.

The J gene is TRBJ2-1, the V gene TRBV27; 9 bases fit TRBD2. This CDR3 has 17 amino acids. CDR1 is MNHEY, CDR2 SMNVEV, per germline (reference sequence). J gave up 1 base and V 2 bases, and 6 bases lay outside the gene matches. This chain's CDR3 is CASSLTGLAQSYNEQFF. DNA of the CDR3: TGTGCCAGCAGTTTAACGGGACTAGCCCAATCCTACAATGAGCAGTTCTTC.

V and J are TRBV13 and TRBJ2-1; D is ambiguous. In germline, CDR1 is PRHDT, CDR2 FYEKMQ (reference sequence). Trimming shortened V by 5 bases and J by 1 base, and 12 bases separated the two germline ends. There are 15 residues in the CDR3. The CDR3: CASSQRPGSYNEQFF. CDR3 sequence (DNA): TGTGCCAGCAGCCAACGCCCCGGATCCTACAATGAGCAGTTCTTC.

The rearrangement links TRBV6-6 to TRBJ2-1; D is ambiguous. CDR1 MNHNY and CDR2 SVGAGI come from the germline V gene (reference sequence). CDR3 length: 15 residues. Trimming left V 6 bases short and J 3 bases short, with 15 bases between. The CDR3 loop reads CASRQSNQVYNEQFF. The CDR3 DNA is TGTGCCAGCAGACAGTCGAACCAGGTCTACAATGAGCAGTTCTTC.

This sequence joins TRBV30 and TRBJ1-1; 7 positions agree with TRBD1. Germline-derived CDR1 and CDR2 are GTSNPN and SVGIG (reference sequence). V lost 2 bases to trimming and J lost 3 bases; unmatched junction nucleotides: 6. The CDR3 has 14 residues. CDR3 sequence: CAWSSGQGDTEAFF. CDR3 nucleotides: TGTGCCTGGAGTAGCGGTCAGGGGGACACTGAAGCTTTCTTT.

The chain couples TRBV19 to TRBJ2-7, with 8 bases identical to TRBD2. V lost 5 bases to trimming and J lost 1 base; unmatched junction nucleotides: 4. The germline CDR1 and CDR2 sequences are LNHDA and SQIVND (reference sequence). The CDR3 extends over 14 amino acids. The CDR3 is CASSGGGTSYEQYF. CDR3 sequence (DNA): TGTGCCAGTAGTGGCGGGGGGACTTCCTACGAGCAGTACTTC.

The chain joins TRBV19 to TRBJ2-1; 7 bases align to TRBD1. The length of the CDR3 is 15 residues. Trimming at V came to 3 bases and at J to 4 bases, leaving 6 bases not matched to a gene. CDR1 is LNHDA and CDR2 is SQIVND in the germline V gene (reference sequence). The CDR3 DNA reads as TGTGCCAGTAGTATGGTCCCGGGACAGTACAATGAGCAGTTCTTC. Encoded protein: CASSMVPGQYNEQFF.

CDR3 residues: CASSLGMMDTQYF. In DNA form, the CDR3 reads TGTGCCAGCAGCTTGGGGATGATGGATACGCAGTATTTT. The chain carries TRBV5-4 and TRBJ2-3; D is uncertain. The CDR3 loop spans 13 amino acids. V lost 0 bases, J lost 6 bases, and 8 bases lay in between. Germline-derived CDR1 and CDR2 are SGHNT and YYREEE (reference sequence).

The table lists this clonotype with a few counts. This chain's CDR3 is CSVVSNEQFF. DNA of the CDR3: TGCAGCGTTGTGTCTAATGAGCAGTTCTTC. The chain employs TRBV29-1 and TRBJ2-1; D ambiguous. Germline V lookup: CDR1 SQVTM, CDR2 ANQGSEA. The CDR3 runs to 10 residues. Trimming removed 4 bases at V and 7 bases at J, with 5 bases between.

This clonotype occurred a few times. The chain has TRBV7-8 and TRBJ2-7; perhaps TRBD2 as D (5 bases). Germline V gene lookup returns CDR1 SGHVS and CDR2 FQNEAQ. This CDR3 region has 14 residues. V was pared by 0 bases and J by 0 bases, with 6 bases between. The CDR3 reads CASSLAGNSYEQYF. CDR3 in DNA: TGTGCCAGCAGCTTAGCCGGGAACTCCTACGAGCAGTACTTC.

The chain employs TRBV30 and TRBJ1-2, with 8 bases that match TRBD1. V gave up 5 bases and J gave up 3 bases; unmatched junction bases: 8. Germline V CDR1 and CDR2: GTSNPN, SVGIG (reference sequence). The length of the CDR3 is 14 residues. This chain's CDR3 is CAWSGGGRDYGYTF. The CDR3 DNA is TGTGCCTGGTCAGGGGGCGGAAGGGACTATGGCTACACCTTC.

The chain carries TRBV9 and TRBJ1-2; D perhaps matches TRBD1 (6 bases). Trimming shortened V by 4 bases and J by 0 bases, and 13 bases separated the two germline ends. The CDR3 has 15 residues. The V gene's germline CDR1 is SGDLS and CDR2 YYNGEE. CDR3 residues: CASSLDSSPNYGYTF. The CDR3 DNA sequence: TGTGCCAGCAGCTTGGACAGCTCTCCTAACTATGGCTACACCTTC.

The chain recombines TRBV30 with TRBJ1-2, with D possibly TRBD1 on 5 matching bases. The germline V gene has CDR1 GTSNPN and CDR2 SVGIG (reference sequence). The length of the CDR3 is 13 residues. With 8 bases removed from V and 0 bases from J, the gap between germline ends came to 13 bases. The CDR3 region has the DNA TGTGCCATGACCATACAGGCTAACTATGGCTACACCTTC. Translation gives CAMTIQANYGYTF.

The genes are TRBV29-1 and TRBJ1-5, with D tentatively TRBD1 (5 bases). The germline V gene has CDR1 SQVTM and CDR2 ANQGSEA. The CDR3 is 12 residues long. The CDR3 loop reads CSVLQGNQPQHF. Written as DNA, the CDR3 is TGCAGTGTTCTACAGGGCAATCAGCCCCAGCATTTT. Variable domain in full (rest from reference TRBV29-1 and TRBJ1-5): SAVISQKPSRDICQRGTSLTIQCQVDSQVTMMFWYRQQPGQSLTLIATANQGSEATYESGFVIDKFPISRPNLTFSTLTVSNMSPEDSSIYLCSVLQGNQPQHFGDGTRLSIL.

The CDR3 DNA sequence: TGTGCCAGCAGCAAACGAGGGGACAGCACAGATACGCAGTATTTT. This gives the protein CASSKRGDSTDTQYF. V gene TRBV7-3 combines with J gene TRBJ2-3; the D call may be TRBD1 or TRBD2 (5 bases each). Trimming pared 5 bases from V and 0 bases from J, leaving 12 bases between. The germline V gene has CDR1 SGHTA and CDR2 FQGTGA. This CDR3 is built from 15 residues.

The genes are TRBV18 and TRBJ2-3; D possibly corresponds to TRBD2 (6 bases). The CDR3 has 15 residues. The ends were cut back, 3 bases at V and 4 bases at J, with 14 bases in the middle. From germline, CDR1 is KGHSH and CDR2 LQKENI. The CDR3: CASSPPGLLPDTQYF. The CDR3 DNA follows: TGTGCCAGCTCACCGCCGGGACTGCTGCCAGATACGCAGTATTTT.

The J gene is TRBJ1-6, the V gene TRBV11-2, with D unclear. In germline, CDR1 is SGHAT, CDR2 FQNNGV. The CDR3 has 14 residues. V shed 3 bases and J shed 8 bases, with 11 bases lying between them. This chain's CDR3 is CASSFLVSDSPLHF. As DNA, the CDR3 is TGTGCCAGCAGCTTCTTAGTGAGTGATTCACCCCTCCACTTT. The full variable domain, with the rest looked up from reference TRBV11-2 and TRBJ1-6, is EAGVAQSPRYKIIEKRQSVAFWCNPISGHATLYWYQQILGQGPKLLIQFQNNGVVDDSQLPKDRFSAERLKGVDSTLKIQPAKLEDSAVYLCASSFLVSDSPLHFGNGTRLTVT.

J is TRBJ2-7 and V is TRBV12-3 or TRBV12-4; 8 bases align to TRBD1. The CDR3 contains 14 residues. V shed 0 bases and J 6 bases; nucleotides not matched to a gene: 4. CDR3 loop: CASSLAQGQGEQYF. Here the CDR3 DNA reads TGTGCCAGCAGTTTAGCGCAAGGACAGGGCGAGCAGTACTTC.

The chain recombines TRBV5-6 with TRBJ2-7; D remains ambiguous. The CDR3 covers 17 residues. The V gene's germline CDR1 is SGHDT and CDR2 YYEEEE. Trimming took off 2 bases at V and 2 bases at J, with 20 bases between the two ends. Written as DNA, the CDR3 is TGTGCCAGCAGCTTCAATCAGGTCGTCCTCTCAACCTACGAGCAGTACTTC. Its translation is CASSFNQVVLSTYEQYF.

The rearrangement joins TRBV2 to TRBJ2-1; D is possibly TRBD2 (7 bases). V was pared by 1 base and J by 3 bases, with 13 bases between. This CDR3 contains 16 residues. Germline CDR1 SNHLY, CDR2 FYNNEI. The CDR3 sequence: CASSEGGGALYNEQFF. As DNA, the CDR3 is TGTGCCAGCAGTGAAGGAGGGGGGGCCCTCTACAATGAGCAGTTCTTC.

V is TRBV2 and J is TRBJ2-7; unclear D gene. The ends were cut back, 5 bases at V and 5 bases at J, with 10 bases in the middle. This CDR3 has 12 amino acids. CDR1 is SNHLY, CDR2 FYNNEI, per germline. CDR3 bases: TGTGCCAGCAGTTACATTCGGAACGAGCAGTACTTC. This sequence encodes CASSYIRNEQYF.